The next 2 T cell receptor beta chains were all read from a single sample in a study of vaccination and CD4 T cells after COVID-19. The Oncomine TCR Beta short-read assay was applied to DNA of cultured CD4+ T cells. MiXCR, run by TCRdb on the PCR reads, gives a single entry per CDR3 protein. The sample consists of 20,000 or so distinct CDR3 sequences, roughly three fifths of them appearing once. These TCRs are of unknown antigen specificity. The treatment was: approximately nine-day PBMC culture with coronavirus spike peptide pools or control peptides (ViraFEST assay). Sequenced input: CD4+ T cells from blood, cultured in vitro. These receptors all come from a human donor who had recovered from COVID-19.

In this sample, this clonotype turned up a few times. The chain has TRBV2 and TRBJ1-6, with D hard to call. Germline CDR1 is SNHLY and CDR2 is FYNNEI. The CDR3 is made up of 15 amino acids. V was pared by 6 bases and J by 4 bases, with 13 bases between. The CDR3 protein is CASRKDGPYNSPLHF. CDR3 sequence (DNA): TGTGCCAGCAGAAAGGATGGACCGTATAATTCACCCCTCCACTTT.

The CDR3 DNA reads TGCAGTGCCGCGAGGCGCGGGAGCAGGTTTGGCACAGATACGCAGTATTTT. Residues: CSAARRGSRFGTDTQYF. This rearrangement joins TRBV20-1 to TRBJ2-3; 7 bases are shared with TRBD2. The V segment lost 6 bases and the J segment 1 base; nucleotides outside the gene matches: 16. The CDR3 is 17 amino acids. Per the germline V gene, CDR1 is DFQATT and CDR2 is SNEGSKA (reference sequence).